One and the same sample provided the 32 T cell receptor beta chains below, sequenced in a study of blood T cell repertoires in COVID-19. Here immunoSEQ multiplex PCR was the method, and the copy in TCRdb shows in-frame clones only, minus some. The sample includes roughly 180,000 clones, more than 70% seen only once; the top ten take 6.5% to 10%. Specimen: peripheral blood. These receptors all stem from a woman aged 60-75 years with acute or convalescent COVID-19.

The chain employs TRBV2 and TRBJ1-1; possibly TRBD1 for D (5 bases). Trimming removed 4 bases from V and 3 bases from J, with 15 bases in between. From germline, CDR1 is SNHLY and CDR2 FYNNEI. CDR3 size: 15 residues. The CDR3 protein is CASSVRQGSYTEAFF. The CDR3 DNA reads as TGTGCCAGCAGTGTGAGGCAGGGATCCTACACTGAAGCTTTCTTT.

The chain combines TRBV5-1 with TRBJ1-2; TRBD1 is a possible D gene (6 bases). CDR3 length equals 14 residues. V gave up 0 bases and J gave up 2 bases, with 8 bases separating them. Germline loops: CDR1 SGHRS, CDR2 YFSETQ. In DNA, the CDR3 is TGCGCCAGCAGCTTGGACGGGACAAACTATGGCTACACCTTC. This translates into CASSLDGTNYGYTF.

The chain is built from TRBV30 and TRBJ2-1, with D maybe TRBD2 (6 bases). Per the germline V gene, CDR1 is GTSNPN and CDR2 is SVGIG (reference sequence). This CDR3 spans 12 amino acids. The V and J ends lost 5 bases and 6 bases respectively, with 11 bases between them. The CDR3 region is CAWSEGSNEQFF. The CDR3 bases are TGTGCCTGGTCGGAGGGAAGCAATGAGCAGTTCTTC.

The gene calls are TRBV24-1 and TRBJ1-2; 9 bases fit TRBD1. Germline V lookup: CDR1 KGHDR, CDR2 SFDVKD. This CDR3 is 15 amino acids long. The V and J ends lost 5 bases and 6 bases, in that order; junction bases with no gene match: 9. In DNA form, the CDR3 reads TGTGCCACCAGTGGGGGGACAGGGCAAGCGGATGGCTACACCTTC. This codes for CATSGGTGQADGYTF.

This sequence joins TRBV3-1 (or the pseudogene TRBV3-2) and TRBJ1-3; tentatively, D is TRBD1 (5 bases). The CDR3 length is 14 residues. Trimming removed 4 bases from V and 3 bases from J, with 10 bases in between. Germline V CDR1 and CDR2: LGHDT, YNNKEL (reference sequence). CDR3 nucleotide sequence: TGTGCCAGCAGCCGCCAGGGCGGTGGAAACACCATATATTTT. It specifies CASSRQGGGNTIYF.

The chain couples TRBV28 to TRBJ1-4; possible D gene TRBD1, 5 bases. With 3 bases removed from V and 6 bases from J, the gap between germline ends came to 11 bases. The CDR3 totals 14 residues. The germline gives CDR1 MDHEN, CDR2 SYDVKM. The CDR3 here is CASSLGGDHEKLFF. In nucleotides, the CDR3 is TGTGCCAGCAGTTTGGGCGGGGACCATGAAAAACTGTTTTTT.

V is TRBV3-1 (or the pseudogene TRBV3-2) and J is TRBJ1-2, with 7 bases identical to TRBD1. The CDR3 is 12 amino acids. Germline CDR1 LGHDT, CDR2 YNNKEL (reference sequence). Trimming cost V 5 bases and J 7 bases; bases outside gene matches: 4. The CDR3 region has the DNA TGTGCCAGCAGCTACTGGGACAGTGGCTACACCTTC. Amino acids: CASSYWDSGYTF.

There are a few counts of this clone. The chain carries TRBV27 and TRBJ2-7, with 11 positions matching TRBD2. V lost 5 bases, J lost 6 bases, and 9 bases stayed unmatched. The length of the CDR3 is 15 residues. Germline CDR1 reads MNHEY; CDR2 reads SMNVEV (reference sequence). CDR3 DNA: TGTGCCAGCAGTACACTAGCGGGAGACGCAAGCGAGCAGTACTTC. It codes for CASSTLAGDASEQYF.

The rearrangement links TRBV24-1 to TRBJ2-1; 11 bases map to TRBD2. V shed 2 bases, J shed 4 bases, and the junction held 6 bases outside the gene matches. The CDR3 spans 17 residues. Germline CDR1 KGHDR, CDR2 SFDVKD. The CDR3 DNA sequence: TGTGCCACCAGTGATTCCCTAGCGGGAGGTCAGTACAATGAGCAGTTCTTC. Amino acid sequence: CATSDSLAGGQYNEQFF.

J is TRBJ1-1 and V is TRBV11-2; D is ambiguous. Germline V gene lookup returns CDR1 SGHAT and CDR2 FQNNGV. Trimming took off 3 bases at V and 4 bases at J, with 9 bases between the two ends. This CDR3 region has 13 residues. CDR3 nucleotides: TGTGCCAGCAGCTTCGGGGAGAGCACTGAAGCTTTCTTT. Translated: CASSFGESTEAFF.

This chain uses TRBV14 with TRBJ2-5; TRBD1 might be the D (5 bases). The V gene lost 3 bases and the J gene lost 2 bases, with 13 bases spanning the gap. The CDR3 is 15 residues long. Germline V gene lookup returns CDR1 SGHDN and CDR2 FVKESK. As DNA, the CDR3 is TGTGCCAGCAGCCAGCAGTTGGGGCGACAAGAGACCCAGTACTTC. This codes for CASSQQLGRQETQYF.

The J gene is TRBJ2-7, the V gene TRBV15; no firm D call. The CDR3 contains 12 residues. Germline CDR1 is LNHNV and CDR2 is YYDKDF (reference sequence). Trimming pared 0 bases from V and 3 bases from J, leaving 3 bases between. The CDR3 region has the DNA TGTGCCACCAGCAGAGATAACTACGAGCAGTACTTC. It codes for CATSRDNYEQYF.

The genes are TRBV9 and TRBJ2-3; 7 bases agree with TRBD1. Germline CDR1 SGDLS, CDR2 YYNGEE. V shed 0 bases, J shed 5 bases, and the junction held 6 bases outside the gene matches. This CDR3 region has 15 residues. This chain's CDR3 is CASSVGQGRRDTQYF. The CDR3 nucleotides are TGTGCCAGCAGCGTAGGACAGGGAAGAAGAGATACGCAGTATTTT.

This clone was seen just once. This rearrangement joins TRBV6-5 to TRBJ1-5, with 9 bases fitting TRBD1. Trimming removed 6 bases from V and 4 bases from J; junction bases left unmatched: 7. The CDR3 runs 15 residues. Per germline, CDR1 MNHEY and CDR2 SVGAGI. The CDR3 coding sequence is TGTGCCAGCAGGATAGGGGACAGGGCAAATCAGCCCCAGCATTTT. Translated, it gives CASRIGDRANQPQHF.

V and J are TRBV27 and TRBJ1-4; a possible D gene is TRBD1 (5 bases). V gave up 5 bases and J gave up 8 bases, with 15 bases separating them. CDR1 and CDR2 (germline): MNHEY, SMNVEV (reference sequence). This CDR3 has 14 residues. The CDR3: CASSRQSLGEKLFF. CDR3 DNA: TGTGCCAGCAGTAGACAGAGCCTTGGGGAAAAACTGTTTTTT.

V is TRBV4-1 and J is TRBJ2-7; a weak D match, TRBD2 (6 bases). The CDR3 contains 17 residues. V lost 4 bases and J lost 1, with 20 bases in between. The germline V gene has CDR1 MGHRA and CDR2 YSYEKL. The CDR3 DNA reads TGCGCCAGCAGCCCTAGCGAGCCTGGGATGTATTCCTACGAGCAGTACTTC. This gives the protein CASSPSEPGMYSYEQYF.

The V gene is TRBV10-3, the J gene TRBJ2-2, with 8 bases that match TRBD1. After removal of 6 bases from V and 1 base from J, the junction contained 7 bases not matched to a gene. This CDR3 is built from 16 residues. CDR1 and CDR2 from the germline V gene are ENHRY and SYGVKD. The CDR3 DNA reads as TGTGCCATCAGACTCCTCGGGACAGGGAACACCGGGGAGCTGTTTTTT. Its protein is CAIRLLGTGNTGELFF.

The CDR3 nucleotides are TGTGCCAGCAGTGACGACAAGAACACTGAAGCTTTCTTT. Its protein is CASSDDKNTEAFF. V usage is TRBV6-6 and J usage is TRBJ1-1, with D unclear. CDR3 length equals 13 residues. Germline V lookup: CDR1 MNHNY, CDR2 SVGAGI (reference sequence). Trimming took off 5 bases at V and 1 base at J, with 8 bases between the two ends.

The chain uses TRBV19 and TRBJ1-4; perhaps TRBD1 as D (5 bases). The CDR3 length is 12 residues. Per germline, CDR1 LNHDA and CDR2 SQIVND (reference sequence). V shed 4 bases and J shed 5 bases, with 5 bases lying between them. The CDR3 region has the DNA TGTGCCAGTAGTACAGGGAATGAAAAACTGTTTTTT. Its protein product is CASSTGNEKLFF.

This chain links TRBV20-1 with TRBJ2-3; D remains unclear. CDR3 length: 11 amino acids. The V end was cut by 4 bases, the J end by 4 bases, with 6 bases between. Germline V CDR1 and CDR2: DFQATT, SNEGSKA (reference sequence). As DNA, the CDR3 is TGCAGTGCTACAACGGCAGATACGCAGTATTTT. Residues: CSATTADTQYF.

The V gene is TRBV10-1, the J gene TRBJ2-7, with TRBD2 matching 12 bases. Germline V gene lookup returns CDR1 WNHNN and CDR2 SYGVQD (reference sequence). The CDR3 spans 16 residues. After removal of 7 bases from V and 4 bases from J, the junction contained 11 bases not matched to a gene. The CDR3 protein is CASTNKTSGRGYEQYV. The CDR3 DNA follows: TGCGCCAGCACAAATAAGACTAGCGGGAGAGGATACGAGCAGTACGTC.

This clone was seen only a few times. The rearrangement links TRBV28 to TRBJ1-6, with 7 bases lining up with TRBD1. The germline CDR1 and CDR2 sequences are MDHEN and SYDVKM. The J segment lost 7 bases and the V segment lost 6 bases, leaving 12 bases of the junction unmatched. This CDR3 has 16 amino acids. CDR3 nucleotide sequence: TGTGCCAGCAGAGGGGGCAGGGATTTTTTCAATTCACCCCTCCACTTT. Translated: CASRGGRDFFNSPLHF.

This clone was seen a handful of times. This chain connects TRBV28 to TRBJ1-3; a weak D match, TRBD1 (6 bases). CDR3 length: 16 residues. Germline V gene lookup returns CDR1 MDHEN and CDR2 SYDVKM. V was pared by 8 bases and J by 0 bases, with 17 bases between. CDR3 sequence reads: CASGPLGQLSGNTIYF. As DNA, the CDR3 is TGTGCCAGCGGTCCCTTAGGACAGCTCTCTGGAAACACCATATATTTT.

The rearrangement links TRBV7-9 to TRBJ2-5; D is perhaps TRBD1 (5 bases). Germline V gene data show CDR1 as SEHNR and CDR2 as FQNEAQ (reference sequence). Trimming took 0 bases from V and 4 from J, leaving 9 bases between them. The CDR3 has 14 residues. Here the CDR3 reads CASSLASGRETQYF. The CDR3 nucleotides are TGTGCCAGCAGCTTAGCGTCAGGGCGAGAGACCCAGTACTTC.

The chain employs TRBV3-1 (or the pseudogene TRBV3-2) and TRBJ1-2; 7 nucleotides align to TRBD1. Germline CDR1 is LGHDT and CDR2 is YNNKEL (reference sequence). The CDR3 length is 15 residues. The V and J ends lost 0 bases and 6 bases, in that order; junction bases with no gene match: 7. The CDR3 loop is CASSQEGRGHNGYTF. CDR3 coding DNA: TGTGCCAGCAGCCAAGAGGGTAGGGGGCACAATGGCTACACCTTC.

The CDR3 nucleotides read TGTGCCAGCAGTGAAGCGCTTCGGGGATCTCAGCCCCAGCATTTT. It codes for CASSEALRGSQPQHF. The chain links TRBV2 to TRBJ1-5; D is uncertain. The CDR3 sequence is 15 residues long. V was trimmed by 0 bases and J by 6 bases, leaving 12 bases between them. Germline V gives CDR1 SNHLY, CDR2 FYNNEI.

Note on this clone: A read error is possible here, since a much larger clone lies one base away. Within the sample, other DNA sequences also encode this same CDR3. V usage is TRBV10-1 and J usage is TRBJ2-4; D uncertain. CDR3 size: 14 residues. The germline gives CDR1 WNHNN, CDR2 SYGVQD (reference sequence). The V end lost 3 bases, the J end lost 0 bases, and 6 bases lay between the germline ends. This CDR3 reads CASSDTLAKNIQYF. CDR3 DNA sequence: TGCGCCAGCAGTGACACTCTAGCCAAAAACATTCAGTACTTC.

V and J are TRBV5-1 and TRBJ2-2; maybe TRBD1 (5 bases). V lost 4 bases and J lost 6, with 16 bases in between. Germline CDR1 and CDR2: SGHRS and YFSETQ. This CDR3 has 15 amino acids. The CDR3 DNA reads TGCGCCAGCAGCCCAGGGTCAGGGATCCCCGGGGAGCTGTTTTTT. This sequence encodes CASSPGSGIPGELFF.

A single count supports this clone. The chain recombines TRBV4-1 with TRBJ2-1; D might be TRBD2 (6 bases). V shed 0 bases and J shed 6 bases, with 18 bases lying between them. In germline, CDR1 is MGHRA, CDR2 YSYEKL. The length of the CDR3 is 17 residues. The CDR3 spells CASSQDGGNAGINEQFF. In DNA form, the CDR3 reads TGCGCCAGCAGCCAAGATGGAGGGAACGCCGGGATCAATGAGCAGTTCTTC.

V usage is TRBV6-5 and J usage is TRBJ2-2; TRBD1 matches at 10 bases. Germline CDR1 is MNHEY and CDR2 is SVGAGI. This CDR3 contains 14 residues. The trim removed 8 bases at V and 7 bases at J, leaving 7 bases unmatched. This chain's CDR3 is CASSGQGFGGELFF. The DNA of the CDR3 is TGTGCCAGCTCGGGACAGGGGTTCGGCGGGGAGCTGTTTTTT.

V and J are TRBV20-1 and TRBJ1-2; D call uncertain. CDR1 is DFQATT and CDR2 is SNEGSKA in the germline V gene (reference sequence). Between the trimmed V and J ends, which lost 7 bases and 7 bases, there was a span of 7 bases. The CDR3 contains 9 residues. CDR3 nucleotide sequence: TGCAGTGTGCCGAGTGGCTACACCTTC. Encoded protein: CSVPSGYTF.

The V and J genes are TRBV7-9 and TRBJ2-7, with 7 bases matching TRBD1. Looked up from germline, CDR1 is SEHNR and CDR2 is FQNEAQ (reference sequence). The ends lost 5 bases at V and 2 bases at J; junction bases unmatched: 3. The CDR3 consists of 13 residues. CDR3: CASSLTGAYEQYF. CDR3 coding DNA: TGTGCCAGCAGCCTAACAGGGGCCTACGAGCAGTACTTC.